The sequence of this T cell receptor beta chain was determined in a study of blood T cell repertoires in COVID-19. Study information: Whether acute or convalescent, the COVID-19 samples came from the United States, Italy and Spain.

Sequencing was performed with immunoSEQ multiplex PCR; in TCRdb, only in-frame clones are kept and a portion is missing. The sample lists fewer than 200,000 clones; roughly nine tenths were seen once. The CDR3 has 14 amino acids. Unmatched junction bases numbered 7, after V lost 2 bases and J lost 8 bases. CDR1 is SGDLS and CDR2 is YYNGEE in the germline V gene. Sequenced: peripheral blood. The source of this sequence is a man between 60 and 75 years old with active or convalescent COVID-19. The chain combines TRBV9 with TRBJ1-3; TRBD1 aligns across 7 bases. This CDR3 reads CASSVGQDGDTIYF. The CDR3 region has the DNA TGTGCCAGCAGCGTTGGACAGGACGGGGACACCATATATTTT.